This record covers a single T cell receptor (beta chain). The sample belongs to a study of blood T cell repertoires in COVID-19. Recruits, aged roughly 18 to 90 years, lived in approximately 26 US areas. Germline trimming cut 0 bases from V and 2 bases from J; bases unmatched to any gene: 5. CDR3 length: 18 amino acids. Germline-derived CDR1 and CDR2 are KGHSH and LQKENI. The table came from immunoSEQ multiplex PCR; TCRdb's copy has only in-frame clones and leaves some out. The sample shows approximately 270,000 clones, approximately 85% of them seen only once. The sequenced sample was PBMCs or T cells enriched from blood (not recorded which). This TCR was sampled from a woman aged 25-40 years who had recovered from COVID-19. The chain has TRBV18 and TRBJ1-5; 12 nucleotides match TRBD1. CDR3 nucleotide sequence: TGTGCCAGCTCACCACCCGGGACAGGGGGCGCGGGCAATCAGCCCCAGCATTTT. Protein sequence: CASSPPGTGGAGNQPQHF.